The rows below give T cell receptor beta chains drawn from one sample of a study of beta chain features in type 1 diabetes. Profiled with immunoSEQ multiplex PCR; TCRdb holds only in-frame clones, not every one. In the table there are around 280,000 clones, about 15% of which are singletons. Material: naive CD4+ T cells from blood. These TCRs come from a man between 18 and 35 years old with type 1 diabetes. Both conserved end residues are trimmed from each CDR3. D genes are given only for firm matches.

J,V,D,CDR3
TRBJ1-4,TRBV7-2,TRBD1,ASSLGQFNEKLF
TRBJ2-7,TRBV30,NA,AWSLGGYEQY
TRBJ2-2,TRBV5-1,NA,ASRGVGELF
TRBJ2-3,TRBV28,TRBD1,ATGGQGAGGTDTQY
TRBJ2-4,TRBV30,NA,AWSLRGAGKNIQY
TRBJ2-1,TRBV6-5,TRBD1,ASSWGDRGPNEQF
TRBJ2-5,TRBV9,NA,ASSVAPPGETQY
TRBJ1-1,TRBV29-1,NA,SVLTPEGGAEAF
TRBJ2-2,TRBV7-2,TRBD2,ASSLVSGGYTGELF
TRBJ2-7,TRBV25-1,TRBD2,ASGFLAGGGEQY
TRBJ1-2,TRBV4-3,TRBD1,ASSQLTGGYGYT
TRBJ2-4,TRBV5-6,TRBD1,ASSAGQVKNIQY
TRBJ1-2,TRBV18,TRBD1,ASSTGQGASYGYT
TRBJ2-3,TRBV15,NA,ATSRLATPDTQY
TRBJ2-2,TRBV5-4,TRBD1,ASSRFSGTGLNTGELF
TRBJ2-3,TRBV9,NA,ASSVDRGDTQY
TRBJ1-1,TRBV18,NA,ASSPDRWTEAF
TRBJ1-5,TRBV27,TRBD1,ASSLRGQGNQPQH
TRBJ2-6,TRBV4-3,NA,ASSQGQAASGANVLT
TRBJ2-3,TRBV5-1,TRBD1,ASSKDRGIADTQY